What follows is one T cell receptor beta chain and its context. The antigen is undetermined. This entry comes from a study of chemoradiotherapy in HPV16-positive cancers. Study overall: Candidate HPV-specific clones and shared TCR motifs came from a couple of HPV16-positive patients.

Germline CDR1 and CDR2: MNHEY and SMNVEV (reference sequence). V lost 4 bases and J 1 base, leaving 10 bases between the germline ends. The CDR3 length is 14 residues. Findings and limits, study-wide: During treatment, candidate HPV-specific clones and E7-related motifs expanded in tumor. For HPV16-positive patients, expanding HPV-responsive T cells associated with longer recurrence-free survival.

Samples were taken several times over chemoradiotherapy. Generated by immunoSEQ multiplex PCR, the TCRdb table keeps only in-frame clones and is missing some. The sample holds some 9,300 clones, around 88% seen once. The clonotype originates from a human donor with HPV-associated anogenital cancer. The J gene is TRBJ1-2, the V gene TRBV27; a possible D gene is TRBD1 (5 bases). This material consisted of blood, taken from a patient who underwent chemoradiotherapy. CDR3 coding DNA: TGTGCCAGCAGTTCCGGGACGGTTAACTATGGCTACACCTTC. Translating gives CASSSGTVNYGYTF.